What follows are 17 T cell receptor beta chains derived from one specimen sequenced in a study of T-cell reconstitution after alpha-beta-depleted transplantation in children. Researchers prepared the TCRbeta library using unique molecular identifiers, the study reports. TCRdb processed the PCR reads anew with MiXCR; each CDR3 protein has one entry. The sample has about 510,000 distinct CDR3 sequences, more than 9.5% seen once. Sample: PBMCs, mostly from graft donor cells, taken 180 days after TCRalphabeta/CD19-depleted stem cell transplant. The origin of the receptors is a female patient aged 2-9 years who had a stem cell transplant for aplastic anemia, so the T cells may come from the graft donor.

The V gene is TRBV12-3 or TRBV12-4, the J gene TRBJ1-2; no reliable D call. The V gene lost 8 bases and the J gene lost 0 bases, with 10 bases spanning the gap. The length of the CDR3 is 13 residues. CDR3 loop: CASLPGANYGYTF. The DNA for the CDR3 is TGTGCCAGCCTGCCGGGAGCTAACTATGGCTACACCTTC.

This clonotype has ten or more counts. The chain joins TRBV12-3 or TRBV12-4 to TRBJ2-5; no clear D. The CDR3 contains 10 residues. The germline V and J ends were trimmed by 8 bases and 6 bases, with 7 bases remaining between them. The CDR3 bases are TGTGCCAGCGCGGTTCAGACCCAGTACTTC. Protein: CASAVQTQYF.

V gene TRBV10-3 combines with J gene TRBJ2-3, with D perhaps TRBD1 (5 bases). V was shortened by 0 bases and J by 1 base, with 11 bases between the two germline ends. Germline assignment: CDR1 ENHRY and CDR2 SYGVKD. CDR3 length equals 16 residues. This CDR3 is CAISESEGVRTDTQYF. DNA of the CDR3: TGTGCCATCAGTGAGTCAGAAGGGGTCCGCACAGATACGCAGTATTTT.

In its sample, this clonotype was seen a few times. This chain links TRBV20-1 with TRBJ2-3; the D is unclear. Looked up from germline, CDR1 is DFQATT and CDR2 is SNEGSKA (reference sequence). The CDR3 runs 12 residues. With 6 bases removed from V and 2 bases from J, the gap between germline ends came to 9 bases. The CDR3 region is CSASLATDTQYF. The DNA of the CDR3 is TGCAGTGCCAGCCTTGCCACAGATACGCAGTATTTT.

This clonotype was seen more than once but under ten times. This chain links TRBV19 with TRBJ2-7; TRBD2 aligns across 10 bases. CDR3 length: 15 amino acids. CDR1 is LNHDA, CDR2 SQIVND, per germline (reference sequence). V shed 3 bases and J 5 bases; nucleotides not matched to a gene: 7. CDR3 bases: TGTGCCAGTAGTATCTCGGCTAGCGGGAGCCACGAGCAGTACTTC. Translation: CASSISASGSHEQYF.

This clonotype turned up a few times. The chain joins TRBV12-3 or TRBV12-4 to TRBJ1-5; 7 nucleotides agree with TRBD1. The CDR3 is 16 amino acids. V lost 1 base, J lost 1 base, and 4 bases stayed unmatched. The CDR3 region is CASSLEGARSNQPQHF. CDR3 nucleotide sequence: TGTGCCAGCAGTTTAGAGGGGGCGCGGAGCAATCAGCCCCAGCATTTT.

This clonotype was counted only a few times. The chain couples TRBV9 to TRBJ2-1; a possible D gene is TRBD1 (5 bases). Germline CDR1 reads SGDLS; CDR2 reads YYNGEE. The CDR3 length is 11 residues. The V end lost 4 bases, the J end lost 15 bases, and 14 bases lay between the germline ends. The CDR3 sequence: CASSLQGILFF. CDR3 in DNA: TGTGCCAGCAGCCTTCAGGGTATTCTGTTCTTC.

V usage is TRBV27 and J usage is TRBJ1-1, with 8 bases aligning to TRBD1. CDR3 length: 17 amino acids. With V trimmed by 1 base and J by 1 base, 8 bases remained unmatched. Germline V lookup: CDR1 MNHEY, CDR2 SMNVEV (reference sequence). The CDR3 DNA reads as TGTGCCAGCAGTTTATTGCCCTCGACAGGGGAGAACACTGAAGCTTTCTTT. Translating gives CASSLLPSTGENTEAFF.

This clonotype occurred many times. This sequence joins TRBV6-2 or TRBV6-3 and TRBJ1-5; 11 bases match TRBD1. Germline lookup yields CDR1 MNHEY and CDR2 SVGEGT. The V segment lost 7 bases and the J segment 6 bases; nucleotides outside the gene matches: 11. This CDR3 region has 16 residues. The CDR3 DNA reads as TGTGCCAGCACGGCACTCGGACAGGGGGCAGGTCAGCCCCAGCATTTT. Encoded protein: CASTALGQGAGQPQHF.

There are a few counts of this clonotype. This rearrangement joins TRBV16 to TRBJ2-1, with a possible D match to TRBD2 (6 bases). CDR3 size: 17 residues. Per germline, CDR1 KGHSY and CDR2 FQNENV. V was clipped by 3 bases and J by 6 bases, with 21 bases between them. As DNA, the CDR3 is TGTGCCAGCAGCCACCCTACCCGCGGGGTGAGAGGCAATGAGCAGTTCTTC. This encodes CASSHPTRGVRGNEQFF.

This clonotype was seen repeatedly, ten times or more. The chain is built from TRBV15 and TRBJ2-2, with TRBD1 matching over 9 bases. V was clipped by 1 base and J by 7 bases; unmatched bases: 4. This CDR3 spans 15 amino acids. The germline CDR1 and CDR2 sequences are LNHNV and YYDKDF (reference sequence). The CDR3: CATSRATGGIGELFF. CDR3 DNA sequence: TGTGCCACCAGCAGAGCGACAGGGGGAATCGGGGAGCTGTTTTTT.

This clonotype was detected a few times. The chain employs TRBV30 and TRBJ2-5; 10 bases are shared with TRBD1. V lost 2 bases, J lost 2 bases, and 5 bases stayed unmatched. The CDR3 runs 15 residues. Germline CDR1 reads GTSNPN; CDR2 reads SVGIG (reference sequence). The CDR3 DNA follows: TGTGCCTGGAGTAAGGGACAGGGGTATCAAGAGACCCAGTACTTC. As protein: CAWSKGQGYQETQYF.

In this sample, this clonotype turned up a few times. The V and J genes are TRBV7-2 and TRBJ2-7; 8 bases are shared with TRBD1. Germline V gene data show CDR1 as SGHTA and CDR2 as FQGNSA. CDR3 size: 13 residues. Trimming at V came to 5 bases and at J to 6 bases, leaving 6 bases not matched to a gene. The CDR3 bases are TGTGCCAGCAGCCCGGGACAGGTTCGCGAGCAGTACTTC. Its translation is CASSPGQVREQYF. Combining the CDR3 with reference TRBV7-2 and TRBJ2-7 gives the whole variable domain GAGVSQSPSNKVTEKGKDVELRCDPISGHTALYWYRQSLGQGLEFLIYFQGNSAPDKSGLPSDRFSAERTGGSVSTLTIQRTQQEDSAVYLCASSPGQVREQYFGPGTRLTVT.

This chain links TRBV3-1 with TRBJ2-1, with 9 bases aligning to TRBD2. The CDR3 covers 16 residues. CDR1 and CDR2 from the germline V gene are LGHDT and YNNKEL (reference sequence). Trimming removed 1 base from V and 7 bases from J; junction bases left unmatched: 8. The CDR3 is CASSQAVREGRNEQFF. The DNA for the CDR3 is TGTGCCAGCAGCCAAGCAGTGCGGGAGGGCCGTAATGAGCAGTTCTTC.

The table lists this clonotype with a few counts. This chain joins TRBV29-1 and TRBJ2-3; weak D call: TRBD2 (5 bases). The germline CDR1 and CDR2 sequences are SQVTM and ANQGSEA. The length of the CDR3 is 15 residues. V was pared by 7 bases and J by 3 bases, with 20 bases between. The CDR3 here is CSGAELVSLTDTQYF. The CDR3 nucleotides are TGCAGCGGGGCCGAACTAGTGAGTTTGACAGATACGCAGTATTTT.

The chain is built from TRBV7-2 and TRBJ2-3, with D perhaps matching TRBD1 (6 bases). Germline-derived CDR1 and CDR2 are SGHTA and FQGNSA. This CDR3 is 15 amino acids long. The ends were cut back, 5 bases at V and 4 bases at J, with 16 bases in the middle. Here the CDR3 DNA reads TGTGCCAGCAGCCCACAGGGCTGGTACCCAGATACGCAGTATTTT. The encoded protein is CASSPQGWYPDTQYF.

This clonotype came up a few times. As DNA, the CDR3 is TGTGCCGCGGGCCAAAACGGGGGAGCTTTCTTT. Encoded protein: CAAGQNGGAFF. The chain is built from TRBV28 and TRBJ1-1; D is perhaps TRBD1 (5 bases). This CDR3 is 11 amino acids long. Trimming took 11 bases from V and 10 from J, leaving 17 bases between them. Germline CDR1 and CDR2: MDHEN and SYDVKM. The variable domain in full, completed from reference TRBV28 and TRBJ1-1, reads DVKVTQSSRYLVKRTGEKVFLECVQDMDHENMFWYRQDPGLGLRLIYFSYDVKMKEKGDIPEGYSVSREKKERFSLILESASTNQTSMYLCAAGQNGGAFFGQGTRLTVV.